The 27 T cell receptor beta chains below all came from one sample that was sequenced in a study of Ad26.COV2.S vaccination and SARS-CoV-2 variants. Noted treatment: about 20 received Ad26.COV2.S at low or high dose, single or two shots; roughly five received placebo; per-sample allocation not given. Day 63 after the first injection of vaccine or placebo was the sampling time. Sequenced by immunoSEQ multiplex PCR; TCRdb stores in-frame clones only, minus some. The sample includes roughly 510,000 clones, 87% of them seen just once. This specimen was peripheral blood, taken in a trial of Ad26.COV2.S vaccine versus placebo. These receptors all stem from a person aged 18-60 years who received the Ad26.COV2.S COVID-19 vaccine or a placebo.

Written as DNA, the CDR3 is TGTGCCAGTAGGGGCCCCGGCACAGATACGCAGTATTTT. Translation: CASRGPGTDTQYF. The chain combines TRBV19 with TRBJ2-3, with D hard to call. Germline assignment: CDR1 LNHDA and CDR2 SQIVND (reference sequence). CDR3 length: 13 residues. V lost 6 bases and J 1 base, leaving 8 bases between the germline ends.

This chain connects TRBV28 to TRBJ2-5, with D perhaps matching TRBD1 or TRBD2 (5 bases each). Germline loops: CDR1 MDHEN, CDR2 SYDVKM. The CDR3 contains 14 residues. Between the trimmed V and J ends, which lost 6 bases and 3 bases, there was a span of 14 bases. CDR3 in amino acids: CASRLPGTKETQYF. The DNA for the CDR3 is TGTGCCAGCAGACTCCCCGGGACCAAAGAGACCCAGTACTTC.

The J gene is TRBJ1-2, the V gene TRBV5-1; D is possibly TRBD1 (5 bases). Per germline, CDR1 SGHRS and CDR2 YFSETQ. Deletions cut 4 bases from V and 6 bases from J, with 10 bases between. This CDR3 contains 12 residues. The CDR3, as DNA: TGCGCCAGCAGCCCCCAGGGTAATGGCTACACCTTC. Its translation is CASSPQGNGYTF.

V and J are TRBV6-2 or TRBV6-3 and TRBJ2-1, with D perhaps being TRBD1 or TRBD2 (6 bases each). From germline, CDR1 is MNHEY and CDR2 SVGEGT. This CDR3 is built from 13 residues. V gave up 0 bases and J gave up 10 bases, with 10 bases separating them. The CDR3 loop is CASSYSEGGEQFF. The DNA of the CDR3 is TGTGCCAGCAGTTACTCCGAGGGGGGCGAGCAGTTCTTC.

V gene TRBV19 combines with J gene TRBJ2-5; D assignment may be TRBD1 or TRBD2 (5 bases each). Trimming removed 4 bases from V and 5 bases from J, with 8 bases in between. The germline CDR1 and CDR2 sequences are LNHDA and SQIVND (reference sequence). CDR3 length equals 12 residues. The DNA of the CDR3 is TGTGCCAGTAGTAGGGGGACGGAGACCCAGTACTTC. Encoded protein: CASSRGTETQYF. The whole variable domain, remainder taken from reference TRBV19 and TRBJ2-5, is DGGITQSPKYLFRKEGQNVTLSCEQNLNHDAMYWYRQDPGQGLRLIYYSQIVNDFQKGDIAEGYSVSREKKESFPLTVTSAQKNPTAFYLCASSRGTETQYFGPGTRLLVL.

CDR3 amino acids: CASSARLGPGELFF. The CDR3 DNA follows: TGTGCCAGCAGCGCCCGACTGGGGCCAGGGGAGCTGTTTTTT. This chain joins TRBV14 and TRBJ2-2; D possibly corresponds to TRBD1 (5 bases). Looked up from germline, CDR1 is SGHDN and CDR2 is FVKESK. The V gene lost 5 bases and the J gene lost 8 bases, with 15 bases spanning the gap. This CDR3 has 14 amino acids.

V usage is TRBV28 and J usage is TRBJ2-7; 7 bases fit TRBD1. CDR1 and CDR2 (germline): MDHEN, SYDVKM. The CDR3 runs to 15 residues. V trimming: 4 bases; J trimming: 0 bases; junction bases outside the gene matches: 6. Written as DNA, the CDR3 is TGTGCCAGCAGTTCCCAGGACAGGAACTCCTACGAGCAGTACTTC. This codes for CASSSQDRNSYEQYF.

This chain uses TRBV2 with TRBJ2-7, with D hard to call. The CDR3 extends over 12 amino acids. The V gene lost 5 bases and the J gene lost 4 bases, with 9 bases spanning the gap. Germline CDR1 reads SNHLY; CDR2 reads FYNNEI. The CDR3 is CASSKVKYEQYF. As DNA, the CDR3 is TGTGCCAGCAGTAAGGTAAAGTACGAGCAGTACTTC. Drawing the rest from reference TRBV2 and TRBJ2-7, the complete variable domain is EPEVTQTPSHQVTQMGQEVILRCVPISNHLYFYWYRQILGQKVEFLVSFYNNEISEKSEIFDDQFSVERPDGSNFTLKIRSTKLEDSAMYFCASSKVKYEQYFGPGTRLTVT.

This chain links TRBV28 with TRBJ1-4; TRBD1 agrees at 7 bases. V gave up 6 bases and J gave up 5 bases; unmatched junction bases: 6. Germline CDR1 MDHEN, CDR2 SYDVKM. This CDR3 is 14 amino acids long. The DNA of the CDR3 is TGTGCCAGCAGGAGGACAGGACCAAATGAAAAACTGTTTTTT. It codes for CASRRTGPNEKLFF.

The V gene is TRBV6-1, the J gene TRBJ2-6; 7 positions agree with TRBD2. Trimming removed 0 bases from V and 0 bases from J; junction bases left unmatched: 5. Per the germline V gene, CDR1 is MNHNS and CDR2 is SASEGT. The CDR3 runs 18 residues. CDR3 DNA: TGTGCCAGCAGTGAAGCCGGCGGGGGTTCCTCTGGGGCCAACGTCCTGACTTTC. It specifies CASSEAGGGSSGANVLTF.

The chain is built from TRBV2 and TRBJ1-2, with no clear D. Trimming took 2 bases from V and 8 from J, leaving 18 bases between them. Germline V gene lookup returns CDR1 SNHLY and CDR2 FYNNEI. The CDR3 covers 15 residues. The CDR3 nucleotides are TGTGCCAGCAGTGAAAGATCCCTAACCGAGAGGGGCTACACCTTC. Translation gives CASSERSLTERGYTF.

This clone was counted only a few times. The J gene is TRBJ2-7, the V gene TRBV4-2, with D uncertain. The CDR3 contains 13 residues. V lost 1 base to trimming and J lost 2 bases, with 6 bases between them. The V gene's germline CDR1 is LGHNA and CDR2 YNFKEQ. As DNA, the CDR3 is TGTGCCAGCAGCCAAGTTGGCCCCTACGAGCAGTACTTC. Translation gives CASSQVGPYEQYF.

The V and J genes are TRBV10-3 and TRBJ2-1; no firm D call. Germline assignment: CDR1 ENHRY and CDR2 SYGVKD. With 8 bases removed from V and 0 bases from J, the gap between germline ends came to 8 bases. The CDR3 sequence is 13 residues long. For the CDR3, the DNA is TGTGCCATCCGAATAAACTCCTACAATGAGCAGTTCTTC. This gives the protein CAIRINSYNEQFF.

The chain uses TRBV5-6 and TRBJ1-2; no reliable D call. The germline gives CDR1 SGHDT, CDR2 YYEEEE. The CDR3 sequence is 16 residues long. V lost 4 bases to trimming and J lost 3 bases, with 19 bases between them. The CDR3 here is CASSGRGSSRDYGYTF. The DNA of the CDR3 is TGTGCCAGCAGCGGGCGGGGATCCTCAAGGGACTATGGCTACACCTTC.

This chain links TRBV30 with TRBJ1-2; D is ambiguous. The CDR3 contains 12 residues. Germline V gene data show CDR1 as GTSNPN and CDR2 as SVGIG (reference sequence). V was cut by 4 bases and J by 6 bases, with 12 bases left in between. The DNA for the CDR3 is TGTGCCTGGAAGCTTTCGGGCCATGGCTACACCTTC. Amino acids: CAWKLSGHGYTF.

The rearrangement links TRBV5-4 to TRBJ2-2; 8 bases are a match to TRBD2. The V gene's germline CDR1 is SGHNT and CDR2 YYREEE (reference sequence). The J segment lost 2 bases and the V segment lost 0 bases, leaving 6 bases of the junction unmatched. CDR3 length: 17 amino acids. The CDR3 loop is CASSLGLAGFNTGELFF. For the CDR3, the DNA is TGTGCCAGCAGCTTGGGTCTAGCGGGCTTTAACACCGGGGAGCTGTTTTTT. The whole variable domain, remainder taken from reference TRBV5-4 and TRBJ2-2, is ETGVTQSPTHLIKTRGQQVTLRCSSQSGHNTVSWYQQALGQGPQFIFQYYREEENGRGNFPPRFSGLQFPNYSSELNVNALELDDSALYLCASSLGLAGFNTGELFFGEGSRLTVL.

The chain has TRBV28 and TRBJ2-5; D not resolved. V lost 8 bases, J lost 5 bases, and 12 bases lay in between. The CDR3 sequence is 12 residues long. From germline, CDR1 is MDHEN and CDR2 SYDVKM. CDR3 DNA sequence: TGTGCCAGCGCTTCCACCCGGGAGACCCAGTACTTC. Translation: CASASTRETQYF.

The rearrangement uses TRBV30 and TRBJ1-5, with no clear D. The CDR3 totals 17 residues. Germline lookup yields CDR1 GTSNPN and CDR2 SVGIG (reference sequence). V was pared by 2 bases and J by 5 bases, with 22 bases between. Here the CDR3 reads CAWSLKGPEDRDQPQHF. The CDR3 region has the DNA TGTGCCTGGAGTCTAAAAGGACCGGAGGATCGGGATCAGCCCCAGCATTTT.

The chain recombines TRBV5-1 with TRBJ1-4; 8 positions match TRBD1. Germline CDR1 and CDR2: SGHRS and YFSETQ. After removal of 3 bases from V and 2 bases from J, the junction contained 6 bases not matched to a gene. This CDR3 contains 16 residues. CDR3 nucleotide sequence: TGCGCCAGCAGCTCTACAGGGGGGGTGACTAATGAAAAACTGTTTTTT. This sequence encodes CASSSTGGVTNEKLFF.

The chain is built from TRBV27 and TRBJ2-3; possibly TRBD2 for D (5 bases). The germline V gene has CDR1 MNHEY and CDR2 SMNVEV (reference sequence). V lost 6 bases and J lost 3, with 10 bases in between. The CDR3 runs 13 residues. CDR3 loop: CASSALGTDTQYF. CDR3 coding DNA: TGTGCCAGCAGCGCACTAGGGACAGATACGCAGTATTTT.

In DNA form, the CDR3 reads TGTGCCAGCAGTTTTTCTAGTCAGGTAGAGCAGTTCTTC. This sequence encodes CASSFSSQVEQFF. The rearrangement joins TRBV28 to TRBJ2-1, with D uncertain. The V end was cut by 3 bases, the J end by 10 bases, with 13 bases between. Germline V gene data show CDR1 as MDHEN and CDR2 as SYDVKM. The CDR3 is 13 residues long. The whole variable domain, remainder taken from reference TRBV28 and TRBJ2-1, is DVKVTQSSRYLVKRTGEKVFLECVQDMDHENMFWYRQDPGLGLRLIYFSYDVKMKEKGDIPEGYSVSREKKERFSLILESASTNQTSMYLCASSFSSQVEQFFGPGTRLTVL.

The chain is built from TRBV3-1 (or the pseudogene TRBV3-2) and TRBJ1-2; possibly TRBD1 for D (6 bases). V was pared by 1 base and J by 7 bases, with 13 bases between. From germline, CDR1 is LGHDT and CDR2 YNNKEL (reference sequence). The CDR3 consists of 14 residues. This CDR3 reads CASSQVRGAVGYTF. CDR3 bases: TGTGCCAGCAGCCAAGTGAGGGGGGCGGTTGGCTACACCTTC.

The chain recombines TRBV5-8 with TRBJ2-3; D may match TRBD1 or TRBD2 (5 bases each). The V and J ends lost 4 bases and 9 bases respectively, with 15 bases between them. The CDR3 runs 13 residues. Germline loops: CDR1 SGHTS, CDR2 YDEGEE. The DNA of the CDR3 is TGTGCCAGCAGCCCTCTGGGGCCGGGGACGCAGTATTTT. This codes for CASSPLGPGTQYF.

This chain links TRBV11-3 with TRBJ2-2; D is tentatively TRBD1 or TRBD2 (5 bases each). V was clipped by 5 bases and J by 3 bases, with 16 bases between them. This CDR3 has 16 residues. CDR1 is SGHNT, CDR2 YENEEA, per germline. The CDR3 region is CASSGDQTIDTGELFF. In DNA form, the CDR3 reads TGTGCCAGCAGCGGGGACCAGACAATTGACACCGGGGAGCTGTTTTTT. The whole variable domain, remainder taken from reference TRBV11-3 and TRBJ2-2, is EAGVVQSPRYKIIEKKQPVAFWCNPISGHNTLYWYLQNLGQGPELLIRYENEEAVDDSQLPKDRFSAERLKGVDSTLKIQPAELGDSAVYLCASSGDQTIDTGELFFGEGSRLTVL.

The chain couples TRBV30 to TRBJ1-3; the D is unclear. The CDR3 runs to 12 residues. Germline V gene lookup returns CDR1 GTSNPN and CDR2 SVGIG (reference sequence). The V end was cut by 2 bases, the J end by 8 bases, with 10 bases between. The CDR3 sequence: CAWSPLSDTIYF. The CDR3, as DNA: TGTGCCTGGAGTCCTCTCTCCGACACCATATATTTT.

J is TRBJ2-1 and V is TRBV19; 8 nucleotides align to TRBD1. The CDR3 runs 16 residues. J was trimmed by 7 bases and V by 2 bases; bases with no gene match: 10. In germline, CDR1 is LNHDA, CDR2 SQIVND (reference sequence). The chain's CDR3 is CASSIRQGTGRNEQFF. CDR3 sequence (DNA): TGTGCCAGTAGTATAAGACAGGGGACAGGTAGGAATGAGCAGTTCTTC.

The rearrangement joins TRBV30 to TRBJ2-7; a weak D match, TRBD1 (5 bases). CDR3 size: 14 residues. With 5 bases removed from V and 2 bases from J, the gap between germline ends came to 16 bases. Germline loops: CDR1 GTSNPN, CDR2 SVGIG (reference sequence). The DNA for the CDR3 is TGTGCCTGGGGACCGATAGACAGCGCCTACGAGCAGTACTTC. This gives the protein CAWGPIDSAYEQYF.